This T cell receptor beta chain emerged from a study of regulatory T cells in long-lasting Graves disease (dated by TCRdb to about 2021). The study in broad terms: Patients with newly diagnosed Graves' disease had been on antithyroid drugs for under 3 months. This study used TCR sequencing and RNA sequencing of peripheral blood to compare persistent Graves' disease patients against newly diagnosed Graves' disease patients. The study was conducted in China and was registered as a clinical trial. TCR sequencing covered roughly 13 persistent and some 20 newly diagnosed Graves' disease patients, around 35 samples in total. On the study overall, not on this receptor specifically: TRBV28, TRBJ1-2 and TRBJ2-5 were preferentially used in persistent disease, while TRBV20-1 and TRBJ2-1 were favored in newly diagnosed disease. A larger number of public clonotypes was shared among persistent patients (2,741) than among newly diagnosed patients (more than 850). The authors noted that the small sample size was a limitation that may lower accuracy. Compared with newly diagnosed patients, persistent Graves' disease patients had lower TCR Shannon entropy and fewer highly expanded clones, which suggests clonal expansion. Only the TCR beta chain was sequenced and analyzed. The study examined only peripheral blood because the primary lesion, thyroid tissue, could not be accessed.

For this clonotype: Its antigen has not been determined. Base quality data are lacking; no much larger clone is found one base away.

Reading from cysteine to phenylalanine, the CDR3 counts 15 amino acids. The only DNA kept is the CDR3, 45 bases in frame from the first base. For this chain, trimming is 8 bases at the V end and 3 bases at the J end, and the number of junction bases without a gene match is 10. Reading the germline V gene (reference sequence) gives CDR1 LNHDA and CDR2 SQIVND. The time point label corresponds to: newly diagnosed GD, antithyroid drugs for less than 3 months. For both TCR sequencing and RNA sequencing, RNA was extracted from PBMCs using TRIzol. The diagnosis of Graves' disease was made according to American Thyroid Association guidelines. Recruitment of patients was carried out at an endocrinology department in Xi'an, China. Each patient gave about 10 milliliters of peripheral blood, collected in an EDTA anticoagulant tube. Ficoll Paque Plus density gradient separation was used to isolate PBMCs, and no further T cell sorting was done. An Agilent 2100 Bioanalyzer and agarose gel were used to assess RNA quality, and a NanoDrop 2000 was used to measure RNA concentration.

Preparation of the library involved multiplex PCR. TCRdb records Illumina HiSeq 4000 as the sequencer. To build TCR beta libraries, CDR3 regions were amplified by Arm-PCR using iRepertoire HTBI primers. Gel purification was performed on PCR products prior to sequencing. The paper's processing steps were these. A total of fewer than 70 TRBV and approximately 15 TRBJ segments were identified across samples and were used for gene usage analysis of CDR3 amino acid clonotypes. Filtered high-quality paired reads were merged into contigs using COPE and FqMerger. BLAST was used to align contigs to IMGT TRBV, TRBD and TRBJ reference genes, and CDR3 was defined according to IMGT. Highly expanded clones were defined as clonotypes with a frequency above 0.1%. Repertoire diversity was measured by Shannon entropy, and V-J evenness by the Gini coefficient. Public clonotypes were defined as clonotypes shared by more than one individual. Using fastp at Q25 and MiXCR, TCRdb reprocessed the public reads and kept productive beta chains. Every entry covers one CDR3 protein and lists the most common genes and DNA from its rows. The authors' filters were not applied to this entry. Within this sample are just over 600,000 distinct CDR3 sequences, with about 16% of them counted one time only. The ten largest clonotypes hold about 17% of the sample.

This same sample was also part of a study on T cells in Graves' hyperthyroidism and ophthalmopathy. Per that second paper: Graves' hyperthyroidism was defined as stable when no progression to ophthalmopathy occurred over 18 months of follow-up. Hyperthyroidism patients were newly diagnosed, had a disease duration of under 2 months, and were aged 18 to 65 years. Patients with uncontrolled infections, other autoimmune diseases, pregnancy or lactation were excluded. Clinical symptoms, serum thyroxine and TRAb, thyroid ultrasound, and orbital computed tomography formed the basis for the diagnoses. The first round of RT-PCR for the TCR CDR3 was performed with the HTBI primer set and the Qiagen OneStep RT-PCR kit. Most expanded thyroid clonotypes (frequency above 0.001) were also detected in blood, suggesting blood repertoires may reflect thyroid immune responses. In cross-validation, a model built on a 13 V-J signature told ophthalmopathy apart from stable hyperthyroidism with approximately 91% sensitivity and around 84% specificity, and in testing the same model reached 80%/75%. In validation, the model predicted progression to ophthalmopathy a median of roughly 6.5 months before onset, with about 67% sensitivity and about 75% specificity. A discovery cohort of around 100 patients, roughly 43 with Graves' ophthalmopathy and approximately 55 with stable Graves' hyperthyroidism, was used to find distinguishing TCR V-J signatures. Prospective prediction of ophthalmopathy was tested in an independent validation cohort of under 20 hyperthyroidism patients and 15 to 17 patients who later progressed to ophthalmopathy. The 100 or so discovery patients were randomly split 7:3 into training and test sets. Thyroid tissue and blood T-cell repertoires from several Graves' hyperthyroidism patients were also compared in the study. After sampling, hyperthyroidism patients received methimazole starting at 30 mg daily, and ophthalmopathy patients received high-dose intravenous methylprednisolone. Libraries were constructed in a second round of multiplex PCR, after which size selection and purification were performed. The libraries were sequenced on an Illumina HiSeq2000 using paired-end 100 bp reads. Raw data were processed with SOAPnuke, discarding reads with adapters, uncalled bases, mean Phred below 15, or no exact constant-primer or identifier match. High-quality paired reads were merged with COPE v1.2.5, and unique nucleotide sequences were defined as clonotypes. MiTCR v1.1 was used to align clonotypes to the IMGT TRBV, TRBD and TRBJ reference segments. Analysis was restricted to V-J combinations with a frequency above 0.0001, which covered 98% to 99.2% of repertoires. A TCS score was defined as the ratio between F50 (clonal expansion) and ExV (chaos), using BLOSUM62-based TCRdist between CDR3 peptides within each V-J. Welch's t-statistics and random forest reduced just over 500 V-J features to about 12, which were used in a naive Bayes classifier (R e1071). Sample size was not statistically predetermined, and investigators were not blinded to group allocation. TCR Vbeta CDR3 sequencing of 140 or so peripheral blood samples (approximately 44 ophthalmopathy, 75 hyperthyroidism and around 17 progressor patients) is reported in the paper.

The source is a woman aged 25 to 45 with Graves disease. Donor details come from another sample of the same person, matched by shared clones. Recombination connected TRBV19 to TRBJ2-7; TRBD2 lines up with 10 middle nucleotides. The sample in question was peripheral blood mononuclear cells (PBMCs), obtained at new diagnosis, from a patient treated with antithyroid drugs. The sequenced DNA is TGTGCCAGTCGGGTCGGGGTAGCGGGAGGCTACGAGCAGTACTTC. It encodes CASRVGVAGGYEQYF. Outside the CDR3, residues come from the reference TRBV19 and TRBJ2-7 proteins, so the full variable domain is: DGGITQSPKYLFRKEGQNVTLSCEQNLNHDAMYWYRQDPGQGLRLIYYSQIVNDFQKGDIAEGYSVSREKKESFPLTVTSAQKNPTAFYLCASRVGVAGGYEQYFGPGTRLTVT.